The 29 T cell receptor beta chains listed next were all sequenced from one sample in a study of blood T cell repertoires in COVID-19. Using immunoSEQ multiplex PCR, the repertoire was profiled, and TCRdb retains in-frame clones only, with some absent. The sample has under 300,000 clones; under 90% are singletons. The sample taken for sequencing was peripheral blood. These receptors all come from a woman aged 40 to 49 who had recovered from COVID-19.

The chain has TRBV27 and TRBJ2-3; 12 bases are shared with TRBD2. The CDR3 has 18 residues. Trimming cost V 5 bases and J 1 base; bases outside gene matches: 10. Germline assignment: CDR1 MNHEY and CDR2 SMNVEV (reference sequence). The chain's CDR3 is CASSTTSGRPRGTDTQYF. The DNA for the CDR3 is TGTGCCAGCAGTACAACTAGCGGGAGGCCCCGAGGCACAGATACGCAGTATTTT.

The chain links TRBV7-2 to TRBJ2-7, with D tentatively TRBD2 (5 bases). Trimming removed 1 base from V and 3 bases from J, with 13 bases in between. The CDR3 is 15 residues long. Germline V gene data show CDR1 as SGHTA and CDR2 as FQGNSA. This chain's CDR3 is CASSLDPAEYYEQYF. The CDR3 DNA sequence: TGTGCCAGCAGCTTAGACCCAGCGGAGTACTACGAGCAGTACTTC.

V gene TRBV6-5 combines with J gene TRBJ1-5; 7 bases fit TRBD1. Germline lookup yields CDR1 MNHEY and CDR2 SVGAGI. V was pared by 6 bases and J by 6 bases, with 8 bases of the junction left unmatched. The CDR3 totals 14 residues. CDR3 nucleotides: TGTGCCAGCAGCGTAGGGACAGTTACTCAGCCCCAGCATTTT. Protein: CASSVGTVTQPQHF.

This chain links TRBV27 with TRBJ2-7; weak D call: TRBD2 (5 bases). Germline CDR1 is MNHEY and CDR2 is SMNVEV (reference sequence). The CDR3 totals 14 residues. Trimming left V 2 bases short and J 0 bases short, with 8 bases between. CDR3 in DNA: TGTGCCAGCAGTTTAGAGCGGATCTCCTACGAGCAGTACTTC. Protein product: CASSLERISYEQYF.

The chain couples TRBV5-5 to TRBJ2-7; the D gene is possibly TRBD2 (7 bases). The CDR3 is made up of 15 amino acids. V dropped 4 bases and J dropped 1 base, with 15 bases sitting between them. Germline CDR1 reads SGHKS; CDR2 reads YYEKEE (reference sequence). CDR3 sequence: CASSRGTTISYEQYF. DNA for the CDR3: TGTGCCAGCAGCAGGGGGACTACAATATCCTACGAGCAGTACTTC.

CDR3 DNA sequence: TGTGCCAGCAGTTTACAGGGGGCTGCCGACGAGCAGTACTTC. As protein: CASSLQGAADEQYF. The chain combines TRBV6-5 with TRBJ2-7; 9 bases agree with TRBD1. The CDR3 totals 14 residues. Germline trimming cut 4 bases from V and 5 bases from J; bases unmatched to any gene: 6. Per the germline V gene, CDR1 is MNHEY and CDR2 is SVGAGI.

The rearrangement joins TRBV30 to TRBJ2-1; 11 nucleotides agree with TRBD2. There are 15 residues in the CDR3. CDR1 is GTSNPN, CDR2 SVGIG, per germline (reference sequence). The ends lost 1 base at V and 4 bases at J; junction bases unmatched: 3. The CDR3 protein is CAWSGVAGGYNEQFF. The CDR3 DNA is TGTGCCTGGAGTGGGGTAGCGGGAGGGTACAATGAGCAGTTCTTC.

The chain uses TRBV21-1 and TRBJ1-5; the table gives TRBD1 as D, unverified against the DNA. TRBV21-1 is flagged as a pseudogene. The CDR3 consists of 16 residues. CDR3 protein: CARYKEDRRCNQPQHF. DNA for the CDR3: TGTGCCAGATACAAAGAGGACAGGAGGTGCAATCAGCCCCAGCATTTT.

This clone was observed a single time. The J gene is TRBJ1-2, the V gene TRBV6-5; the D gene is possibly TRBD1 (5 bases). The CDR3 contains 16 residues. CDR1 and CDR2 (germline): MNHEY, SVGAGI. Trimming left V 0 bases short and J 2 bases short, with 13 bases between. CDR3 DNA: TGTGCCAGCAGTTACTCCGCCGACGGGGGGAACTATGGCTACACCTTC. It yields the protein CASSYSADGGNYGYTF.

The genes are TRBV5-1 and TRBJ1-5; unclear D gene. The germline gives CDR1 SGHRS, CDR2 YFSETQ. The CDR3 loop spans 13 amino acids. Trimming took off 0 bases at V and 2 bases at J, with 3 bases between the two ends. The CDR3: CASSLAGNQPQHF. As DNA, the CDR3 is TGCGCCAGCAGCTTGGCTGGCAATCAGCCCCAGCATTTT.

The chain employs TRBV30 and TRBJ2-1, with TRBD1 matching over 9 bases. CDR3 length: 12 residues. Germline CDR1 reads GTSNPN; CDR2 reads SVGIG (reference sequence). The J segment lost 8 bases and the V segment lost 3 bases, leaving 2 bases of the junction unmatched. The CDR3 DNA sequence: TGTGCCTGGAGACAGGGGGCGGATGAGCAGTTCTTC. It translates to CAWRQGADEQFF.

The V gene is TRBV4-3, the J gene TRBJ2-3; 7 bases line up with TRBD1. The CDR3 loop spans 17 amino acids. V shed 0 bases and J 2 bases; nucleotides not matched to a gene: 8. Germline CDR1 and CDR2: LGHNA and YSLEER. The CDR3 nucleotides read TGCGCCAGCAGCCAAGAGATAGGGACAGTTTACACAGATACGCAGTATTTT. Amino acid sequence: CASSQEIGTVYTDTQYF.

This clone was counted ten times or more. This CDR3 reads CAWARELRSEQYF. CDR3 nucleotide sequence: TGTGCCTGGGCCCGCGAGTTGAGGTCCGAGCAGTACTTC. This sequence joins TRBV30 and TRBJ2-7; D unclear. The CDR3 consists of 13 residues. V lost 5 bases and J lost 6, with 17 bases in between. Germline V lookup: CDR1 GTSNPN, CDR2 SVGIG (reference sequence).

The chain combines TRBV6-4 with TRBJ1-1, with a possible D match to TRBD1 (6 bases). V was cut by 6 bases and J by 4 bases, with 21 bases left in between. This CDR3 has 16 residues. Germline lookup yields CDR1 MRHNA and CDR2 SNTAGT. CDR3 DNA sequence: TGTGCCAGCAGGGACCCGCGGGGGCTTCTGTTCACTGAAGCTTTCTTT. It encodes CASRDPRGLLFTEAFF.

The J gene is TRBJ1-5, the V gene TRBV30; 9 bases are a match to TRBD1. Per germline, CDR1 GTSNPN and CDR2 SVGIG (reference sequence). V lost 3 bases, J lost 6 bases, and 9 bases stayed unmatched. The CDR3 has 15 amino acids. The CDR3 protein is CAWSSPGQGSQPQHF. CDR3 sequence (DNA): TGTGCCTGGAGCTCGCCGGGACAGGGAAGTCAGCCCCAGCATTTT.

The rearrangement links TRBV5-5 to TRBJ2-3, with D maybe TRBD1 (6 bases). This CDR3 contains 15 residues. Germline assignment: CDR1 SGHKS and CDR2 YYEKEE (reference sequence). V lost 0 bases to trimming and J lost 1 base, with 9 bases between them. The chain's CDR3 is CASSLAGQRTDTQYF. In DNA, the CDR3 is TGTGCCAGCAGCTTGGCGGGACAACGCACAGATACGCAGTATTTT.

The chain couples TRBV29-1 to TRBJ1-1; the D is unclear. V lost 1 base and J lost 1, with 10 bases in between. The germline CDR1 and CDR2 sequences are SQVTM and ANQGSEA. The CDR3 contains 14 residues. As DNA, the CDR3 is TGCAGCGTTGAAGTAAACAAGAAGAACACTGAAGCTTTCTTT. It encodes CSVEVNKKNTEAFF.

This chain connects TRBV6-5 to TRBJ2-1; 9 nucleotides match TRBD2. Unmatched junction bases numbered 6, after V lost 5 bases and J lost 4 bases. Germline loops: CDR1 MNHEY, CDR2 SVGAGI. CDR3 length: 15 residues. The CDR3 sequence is CASSPIAGAYNEQFF. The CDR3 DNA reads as TGTGCCAGCAGTCCCATAGCGGGGGCTTACAATGAGCAGTTCTTC.

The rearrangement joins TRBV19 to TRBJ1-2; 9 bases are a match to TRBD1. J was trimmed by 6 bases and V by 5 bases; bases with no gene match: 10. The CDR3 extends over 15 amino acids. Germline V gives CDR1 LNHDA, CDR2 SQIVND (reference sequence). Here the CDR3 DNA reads TGTGCCAGTAGTCCACCGGGACAGGGAGGAAATGGCTACACCTTC. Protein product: CASSPPGQGGNGYTF.

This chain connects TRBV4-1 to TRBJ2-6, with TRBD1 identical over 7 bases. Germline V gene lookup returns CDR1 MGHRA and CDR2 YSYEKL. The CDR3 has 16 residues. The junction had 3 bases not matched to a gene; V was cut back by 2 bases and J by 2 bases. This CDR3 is CASSQTGATGANVLTF. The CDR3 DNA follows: TGCGCCAGCAGCCAAACAGGGGCGACTGGGGCCAACGTCCTGACTTTC.

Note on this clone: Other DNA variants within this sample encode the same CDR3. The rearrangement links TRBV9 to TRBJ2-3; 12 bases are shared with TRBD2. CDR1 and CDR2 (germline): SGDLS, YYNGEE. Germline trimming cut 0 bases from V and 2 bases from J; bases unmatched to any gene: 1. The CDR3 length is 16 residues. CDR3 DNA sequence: TGTGCCAGCAGCGTAGGACTAGCGGGAGCCACAGATACGCAGTATTTT. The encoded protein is CASSVGLAGATDTQYF.

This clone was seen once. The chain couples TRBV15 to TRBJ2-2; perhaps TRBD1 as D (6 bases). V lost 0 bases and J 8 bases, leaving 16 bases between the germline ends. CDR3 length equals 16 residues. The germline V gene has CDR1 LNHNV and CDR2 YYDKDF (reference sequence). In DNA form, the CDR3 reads TGTGCCACCAGCAGAGATGACCCAGGGGATTATGGGGAGCTGTTTTTT. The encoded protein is CATSRDDPGDYGELFF. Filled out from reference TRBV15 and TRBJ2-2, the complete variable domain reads DAMVIQNPRYQVTQFGKPVTLSCSQTLNHNVMYWYQQKSSQAPKLLFHYYDKDFNNEADTPDNFQSRRPNTSFCFLDIRSPGLGDTAMYLCATSRDDPGDYGELFFGEGSRLTVL.

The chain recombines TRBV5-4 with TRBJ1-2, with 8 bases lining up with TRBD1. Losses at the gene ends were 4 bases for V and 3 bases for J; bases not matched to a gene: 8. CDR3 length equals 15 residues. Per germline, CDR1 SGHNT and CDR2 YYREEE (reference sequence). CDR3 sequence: CASSVAGGSDYGYTF. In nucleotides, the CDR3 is TGTGCCAGCAGCGTGGCAGGGGGCTCAGACTATGGCTACACCTTC.

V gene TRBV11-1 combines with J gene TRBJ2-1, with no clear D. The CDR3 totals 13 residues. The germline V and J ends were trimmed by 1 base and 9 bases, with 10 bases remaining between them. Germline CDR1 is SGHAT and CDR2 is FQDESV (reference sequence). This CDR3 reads CASSLDRFSEQFF. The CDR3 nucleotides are TGTGCCAGCAGCTTAGACCGATTCAGTGAGCAGTTCTTC.

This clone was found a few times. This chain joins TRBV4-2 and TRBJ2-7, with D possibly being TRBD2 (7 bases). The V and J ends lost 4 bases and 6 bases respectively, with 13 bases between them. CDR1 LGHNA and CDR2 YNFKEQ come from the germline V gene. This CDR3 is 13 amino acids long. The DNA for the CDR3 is TGTGCCAGCAGCCCCGCCGGGGGGCTCGAGCAGTACTTC. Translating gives CASSPAGGLEQYF.

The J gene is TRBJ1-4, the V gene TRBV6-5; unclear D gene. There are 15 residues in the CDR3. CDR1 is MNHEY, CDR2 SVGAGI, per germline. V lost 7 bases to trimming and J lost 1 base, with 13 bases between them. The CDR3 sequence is CASTPSGGTNEKLFF. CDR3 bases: TGTGCCAGCACACCCTCCGGTGGAACTAATGAAAAACTGTTTTTT.

The CDR3 is CASSLIAGGPVVNEQFF. The CDR3 coding sequence is TGTGCCAGCAGCTTAATAGCGGGAGGGCCAGTTGTTAATGAGCAGTTCTTC. V is TRBV7-3 and J is TRBJ2-1; 11 bases are a match to TRBD2. The CDR3 covers 17 residues. The V gene's germline CDR1 is SGHTA and CDR2 FQGTGA. J gave up 7 bases and V 1 base, and 9 bases lay outside the gene matches.

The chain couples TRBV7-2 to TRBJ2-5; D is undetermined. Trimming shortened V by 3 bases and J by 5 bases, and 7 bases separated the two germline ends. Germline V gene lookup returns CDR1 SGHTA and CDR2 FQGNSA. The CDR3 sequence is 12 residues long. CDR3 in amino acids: CASSFGLETQYF. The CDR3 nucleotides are TGTGCCAGCAGCTTCGGTCTGGAGACCCAGTACTTC.

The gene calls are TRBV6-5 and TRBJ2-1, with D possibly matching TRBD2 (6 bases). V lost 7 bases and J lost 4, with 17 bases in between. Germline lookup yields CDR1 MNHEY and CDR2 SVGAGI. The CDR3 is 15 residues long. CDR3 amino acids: CASTRTAGLYNEQFF. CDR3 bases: TGTGCCAGCACTAGGACGGCGGGGCTATACAATGAGCAGTTCTTC.